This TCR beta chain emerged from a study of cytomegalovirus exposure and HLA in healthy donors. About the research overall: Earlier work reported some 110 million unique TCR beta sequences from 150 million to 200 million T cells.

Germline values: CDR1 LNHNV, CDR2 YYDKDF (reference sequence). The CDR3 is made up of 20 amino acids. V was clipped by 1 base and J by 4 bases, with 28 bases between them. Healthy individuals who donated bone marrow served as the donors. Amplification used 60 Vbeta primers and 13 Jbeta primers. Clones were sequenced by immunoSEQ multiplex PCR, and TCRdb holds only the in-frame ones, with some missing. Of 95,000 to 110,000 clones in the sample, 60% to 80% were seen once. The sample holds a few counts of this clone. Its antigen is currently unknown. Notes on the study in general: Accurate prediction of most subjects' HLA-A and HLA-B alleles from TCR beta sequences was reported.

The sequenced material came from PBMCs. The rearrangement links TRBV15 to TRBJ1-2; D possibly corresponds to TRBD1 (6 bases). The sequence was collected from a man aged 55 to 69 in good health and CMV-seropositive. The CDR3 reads CATSRGGGAAPTPLTYGYTF. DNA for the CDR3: TGTGCCACCAGCAGAGGGGGGGGCGCGGCTCCGACCCCTCTAACCTATGGCTACACCTTC.